These 14 T cell receptor beta chains came from one sample sequenced in a study of tumor and adjacent non-tumor tissue in lung cancer. RNA was extracted from bulk tissue without any cell sorting. The normal lung tissue was taken more than 3 cm from the tumor edge. A modified ARM-PCR protocol with three rounds of nested PCR amplified TCRbeta. TCRdb independently ran MiXCR on the multiplex PCR reads; one entry per CDR3 protein. The table lists 98,000 or so distinct CDR3 sequences, 80% of them singletons. The sample consisted of distant non-tumor lung tissue. These receptors were obtained from a man in his sixties with small cell lung cancer.

A word on this clonotype: A read error may account for a junction end that differs from germline. The J gene is TRBJ1-2, the V gene TRBV10-3; TRBD1 might be the D (6 bases). CDR3 length: 15 amino acids. Germline loops: CDR1 ENHRY, CDR2 SYGVKD. The CDR3 here is CAIRNPGHVVYGYTF. CDR3 nucleotide sequence: TGTGCTATCAGGAACCCGGGACATGTTGTCTATGGCTACACCTTC.

The V gene is TRBV6-2 or TRBV6-3, the J gene TRBJ2-2; 7 bases are a match to TRBD1. Germline V gene data show CDR1 as MNHEY and CDR2 as SVGEGT. The J segment lost 5 bases and the V segment lost 7 bases, leaving 13 bases of the junction unmatched. There are 16 residues in the CDR3. CDR3 coding DNA: TGTGCCAGCACTACAACCGGGACAGTGCGAACCGGGGAGCTGTTTTTT. As protein: CASTTTGTVRTGELFF.

Turning to this clonotype: This sequence may be a read error, since a much larger clone differs from it by one base. This chain connects TRBV20-1 to TRBJ1-1; unclear D gene. Germline CDR1 DFQATT, CDR2 SNEGSKA (reference sequence). Trimming left V 2 bases short and J 3 bases short, with 13 bases between. The CDR3 contains 14 residues. The CDR3 DNA reads as TGCAGTGCTAGATCTGGGGATCTTGACACTGAAGCTTTCTTT. Amino acids: CSARSGDLDTEAFF.

Turning to this clonotype: Here the CDR3 omits its conserved ending phenylalanine or tryptophan, so a read error is the likely source. The limits of the CDR3 on the DNA are not certain, so only TCRdb's listed CDR3 is given. The genes are TRBV11-3 and TRBJ1-4; the table's D call TRBD1 went unverified against the DNA. Per germline, CDR1 SGHNT and CDR2 YENEEA. Counting both end residues, the CDR3 totals 15 amino acids. CDR3 loop: CARVSKGQGRKKPFL.

In the case of this clonotype: The germline gene is not matched at one end of the junction; a read error may be the cause. The V gene is TRBV4-2, the J gene TRBJ1-3; D ambiguous. From germline, CDR1 is LGHNA and CDR2 YNFKEQ. This CDR3 region has 10 residues. CDR3 amino acids: CPSSGNTTYF. The CDR3 DNA reads as TGTCCCAGCAGCGGAAACACCACATATTTT.

With respect to this clonotype: This CDR3 fails to terminate in the conserved phenylalanine or tryptophan, so it likely reflects a read error. The chain is built from TRBV11-3 and TRBJ2-1; no firm D call. Germline lookup yields CDR1 SGHNT and CDR2 YENEEA. The CDR3 sequence is 16 residues long. CDR3 loop: CASGLNAEYSHNEQFL. The CDR3 bases are TGTGCCAGCGGCTTAAACGCGGAATACTCCCACAATGAGCAGTTCTTA.

A single count supports this clonotype. A junction end diverges from the germline sequence, so it may reflect a read error. The CDR3 sequence: CASSLDYWVETGELFF. CDR3 sequence (DNA): TGCGCCAGCAGCTTAGACTACTGGGTGGAGACCGGGGAGCTGTTTTTT. V usage is TRBV11-3 and J usage is TRBJ2-2; a possible D gene is TRBD2 (5 bases). In germline, CDR1 is SGHNT, CDR2 YENEEA. The CDR3 is 16 amino acids.

CDR3 amino acids: CIAERAQVNEQFF. DNA for the CDR3: TGCATCGCTGAAAGGGCTCAGGTCAATGAGCAGTTCTTC. The V and J genes are TRBV29-1 and TRBJ2-1; D gene ambiguous. Germline V lookup: CDR1 SQVTM, CDR2 ANQGSEA. CDR3 length equals 13 residues.

The genes are TRBV25-1 and TRBJ1-6; 9 bases match TRBD1. Germline V gene sequence: CDR1 MGHDK, CDR2 SYGVNS. J gave up 8 bases and V 4 bases, and 3 bases lay outside the gene matches. The CDR3 has 14 residues. The CDR3 loop is CASSGGQGDSPLHF. The DNA for the CDR3 is TGTGCCAGCAGTGGGGGACAGGGTGATTCACCCCTCCACTTT.

V usage is TRBV6-5 and J usage is TRBJ2-7; D is possibly TRBD1 (6 bases). CDR3 length: 22 residues. Germline values: CDR1 MNHEY, CDR2 SVGAGI. The CDR3 loop is CASSYPQTPPSQRDISSYEHYV. The DNA for the CDR3 is TGTGCCAGTAGTTACCCCCAAACCCCCCCCTCTCAAAGGGACATCAGCTCCTACGAGCACTACGTC.

This clonotype came up a few times. The junction shows a germline mismatch at one end, possibly a read error. CDR3 in DNA: TGTGCCATCAGCCCGGGATTAGCGGGAGACAATGAGCAGTTCTTC. Protein product: CAISPGLAGDNEQFF. The chain links TRBV11-2 to TRBJ2-1; 9 bases agree with TRBD2. The CDR3 is 15 residues long. Germline V gene lookup returns CDR1 SGHAT and CDR2 FQNNGV.

Details on this clonotype: This likely comes from a read error, as the CDR3 has no conserved phenylalanine or tryptophan at its end. J is TRBJ1-6 and V is TRBV6-5, with 8 bases matching TRBD1. The germline V gene has CDR1 MNHEY and CDR2 SVGAGI. The CDR3 loop spans 15 amino acids. CDR3: CASSNSDRANSPLHL. CDR3 sequence (DNA): TGTGCCAGCAGTAACTCGGACAGGGCTAATTCACCCCTCCACCTT.

Concerning this clonotype itself: The junction differs from germline at one of its ends, possibly a read error. This chain uses TRBV6-2 or TRBV6-3 with TRBJ2-1; the D gene could be TRBD1 or TRBD2 (5 bases each). The CDR3 spans 17 residues. Germline assignment: CDR1 MNHEY and CDR2 SVGEGT. As DNA, the CDR3 is TGTGCCAGCAGTTACACCCCTCCACGGGGCCTCTACAATGAGGAGTTCTTC. It translates to CASSYTPPRGLYNEEFF.

As regards this clonotype: Relative to the germline gene, one junction end is altered; a read error may explain this. The V gene is TRBV11-1, the J gene TRBJ2-1; D is perhaps TRBD1 or TRBD2 (5 bases each). The germline V gene encodes CDR1 SGHAT and CDR2 FQDESV (reference sequence). CDR3 length: 11 amino acids. CDR3 region: CASLGVYEHFF. The CDR3 DNA reads TGTGCCAGCTTGGGGGTCTATGAGCATTTCTTC.